One and the same sample provided the 22 T cell receptor beta chains below, sequenced in a study of tumor and adjacent non-tumor tissue in lung cancer. RNA was extracted from bulk tissue without any cell sorting. Three rounds of nested PCR, following a modified ARM-PCR protocol, produced the TCRbeta library. Via MiXCR, TCRdb re-called the multiplex PCR reads, giving one row per CDR3 protein. The sample lists 130,000 or so distinct CDR3 sequences; around three fifths were seen once. What was sequenced was lung tumor tissue. Receptors were obtained from a man aged 30 to 45 with non-small cell lung cancer.

This clonotype was counted many times. The gene calls are TRBV10-2 and TRBJ2-3; 7 nucleotides match TRBD1. The length of the CDR3 is 14 residues. Trimming took 4 bases from V and 6 from J; bases not matched to a gene: 7. Germline V gene data show CDR1 as WSHSY and CDR2 as SAAADI. CDR3 sequence (DNA): TGCGCCAGCAGTGTTAGGGGGCATTGGGATACGCAGTATTTT. Protein product: CASSVRGHWDTQYF.

This clonotype appeared a few times. CDR3 bases: TGCGCCAGCAGCCCGTTCAGGGATTCGTACGAGCAGTACTTC. Protein sequence: CASSPFRDSYEQYF. This rearrangement joins TRBV4-1 to TRBJ2-7; possibly TRBD1 for D (5 bases). The germline V and J ends were trimmed by 4 bases and 4 bases, with 14 bases remaining between them. The CDR3 contains 14 residues. Germline V lookup: CDR1 MGHRA, CDR2 YSYEKL.

This clonotype has at least ten counts. The chain employs TRBV6-2 or TRBV6-3 and TRBJ2-3; a possible D gene is TRBD2 (6 bases). The germline gives CDR1 MNHEY, CDR2 SVGEGT. V was pared by 4 bases and J by 5 bases, with 13 bases between. This CDR3 is built from 14 residues. This CDR3 is CASSLPGGQDTQYF. CDR3 coding DNA: TGTGCCAGCAGTTTACCTGGAGGGCAAGATACGCAGTATTTT.

As concerns this clonotype: This CDR3 fails to terminate in the conserved phenylalanine or tryptophan, so it likely reflects a read error. The chain combines TRBV4-1 with TRBJ1-1; 7 bases fit TRBD1. Germline V CDR1 and CDR2: MGHRA, YSYEKL. The length of the CDR3 is 16 residues. The trim removed 8 bases at V and 4 bases at J, leaving 16 bases unmatched. CDR3 bases: TGCGCCAGCGGTCAAGATATCTACAGGGGAGGCACTGAAGCTTTCATT. Translation: CASGQDIYRGGTEAFI.

This clonotype was seen ten or more times. The CDR3 sequence is CASSQGGTANTGELFF. CDR3 in DNA: TGTGCCAGCAGCCAAGGGGGGACAGCGAACACCGGGGAGCTGTTTTTT. The V and J genes are TRBV4-2 and TRBJ2-2; TRBD1 matches at 7 bases. CDR1 is LGHNA, CDR2 YNFKEQ, per germline. V dropped 1 base and J dropped 0; count of bases not matched to a gene: 2. CDR3 size: 16 residues.

Regarding this clonotype: Given a much more abundant clone one base away, this may be a read error. The chain joins TRBV4-3 to TRBJ2-5; 8 nucleotides line up with TRBD1. The CDR3 spans 14 residues. Per the germline V gene, CDR1 is LGHNA and CDR2 is YSLEER. CDR3 bases: TGCACCAGCAGCCAGACAGGGGAGGTAGAGACCCAGTACTTC. It is translated as CTSSQTGEVETQYF.

V and J are TRBV24-1 and TRBJ2-2; D may be TRBD2 (7 bases). This CDR3 comprises 15 residues. Germline V gives CDR1 KGHDR, CDR2 SFDVKD. The V end was cut by 4 bases, the J end by 6 bases, with 14 bases between. The CDR3 sequence: CATSDYRGGAGELFF. The CDR3 DNA sequence: TGTGCCACCAGTGACTACAGAGGGGGGGCCGGGGAGCTGTTTTTT.

On this clonotype: The germline gene is not matched at one end of the junction; a read error may be the cause. The chain uses TRBV20-1 and TRBJ2-1, with D unresolved. The CDR3 runs 13 residues. CDR1 DFQATT and CDR2 SNEGSKA come from the germline V gene (reference sequence). CDR3: CSAIDGLSNEQIF. The CDR3 DNA sequence: TGCAGTGCTATAGATGGTCTCTCGAATGAGCAGATCTTC.

The V gene is TRBV11-3, the J gene TRBJ2-3; the match to TRBD2 covers 14 bases. The CDR3 contains 17 residues. Unmatched junction bases numbered 4, after V lost 3 bases and J lost 2 bases. Germline-derived CDR1 and CDR2 are SGHNT and YENEEA. CDR3 DNA sequence: TGTGCCAGCAGCTTGGGGACTAGCGGGAGCCCCACAGATACGCAGTATTTT. Residues: CASSLGTSGSPTDTQYF. Complete variable domain (other parts from reference TRBV11-3 and TRBJ2-3): EAGVVQSPRYKIIEKKQPVAFWCNPISGHNTLYWYLQNLGQGPELLIRYENEEAVDDSQLPKDRFSAERLKGVDSTLKIQPAELGDSAVYLCASSLGTSGSPTDTQYFGPGTRLTVL.

As regards this clonotype: A much larger clone lies a single base off, so this may be a read error. V gene TRBV20-1 combines with J gene TRBJ2-7; 11 nucleotides match TRBD2. The CDR3 spans 14 residues. The trim removed 2 bases at V and 6 bases at J, leaving 6 bases unmatched. In germline, CDR1 is DFQATT, CDR2 SNEGSKA (reference sequence). The CDR3 region is CSARLAGGSGEQYF. In DNA form, the CDR3 reads TGCAGTGCTAGACTAGCGGGGGGTAGCGGCGAGCAGTACTTC.

Remarks on this clonotype: The conserved closing phenylalanine or tryptophan is absent in this CDR3, likely reflecting a read error. The DNA is omitted, as the CDR3 cannot be located on it reliably, and the CDR3 follows TCRdb's listing. The rearrangement links TRBV6-5 to TRBJ2-7; whether TRBD1, the table's D call, matches the DNA was not checked. The CDR3 length equals 16 residues, ends included. Germline lookup yields CDR1 MNHEY and CDR2 SVGAGI. The CDR3 spells CASSYPKLGGSKEQFL.

As for this clonotype: A clone one base away is much larger, so this may be a read error. The chain joins TRBV12-3 or TRBV12-4 to TRBJ2-7; TRBD2 aligns across 12 bases. The CDR3 loop spans 15 amino acids. This CDR3 reads CASSGLAGGPVEPYF. Written as DNA, the CDR3 is TGTGCCAGCAGTGGCCTAGCGGGGGGGCCAGTTGAGCCGTACTTC.

On this clonotype itself: The CDR3 does not end in the conserved phenylalanine or tryptophan, so this is likely a read error. This sequence joins TRBV6-2 or TRBV6-3 and TRBJ1-2; no reliable D call. This CDR3 spans 13 amino acids. Germline values: CDR1 MNHEY, CDR2 SVGEGT. Trimming took off 5 bases at V and 5 bases at J, with 12 bases between the two ends. CDR3 protein: CASSGSGSYGYTY. The CDR3 bases are TGTGCCAGCAGTGGCTCAGGTTCATATGGCTACACCTAC.

In this sample, this clonotype turned up many times. This rearrangement joins TRBV20-1 to TRBJ2-1; 9 nucleotides line up with TRBD2. The germline CDR1 and CDR2 sequences are DFQATT and SNEGSKA (reference sequence). V lost 5 bases to trimming and J lost 3 bases; unmatched junction nucleotides: 8. This CDR3 has 15 residues. The CDR3 nucleotides are TGCAGTGCTGGCCCAACTAGCGGGCGCTACAATGAGCAGTTCTTC. Its protein product is CSAGPTSGRYNEQFF.

Comment on this clonotype: The CDR3 carries no conserved terminal phenylalanine or tryptophan, so it likely arises from a read error. Because the CDR3's place on the DNA is in doubt, the DNA is left out and the CDR3 is given as listed by TCRdb. The chain uses TRBV11-1 and TRBJ1-1; the listed D gene, TRBD1, was not tested against the DNA. The CDR3 spans 14 amino acids, including both terminal residues. From germline, CDR1 is SGHAT and CDR2 FQDESV (reference sequence). This CDR3 reads CASSWTTVNTEALY.

The rearrangement joins TRBV29-1 to TRBJ1-3; D not resolved. Trimming pared 3 bases from V and 1 base from J, leaving 16 bases between. The V gene's germline CDR1 is SQVTM and CDR2 ANQGSEA. The CDR3 sequence is 16 residues long. Here the CDR3 reads CSVEYVESESGNTIYF. CDR3 DNA: TGCAGCGTTGAGTATGTCGAGTCGGAATCTGGAAACACCATATATTTT.

Details on this clonotype: A read error is possible here, since a much larger clone lies one base away. The chain joins TRBV6-2 or TRBV6-3 to TRBJ1-5, with TRBD1 identical over 9 bases. The V gene's germline CDR1 is MNHEY and CDR2 SVGEGT. The CDR3 runs 18 residues. V lost 0 bases and J lost 4; bases outside the gene matches: 10. CDR3 sequence: CASSYSPPNRGRNQPQHF. The CDR3 DNA reads TGTGCCAGCAGTTACTCGCCCCCGAACAGGGGGCGAAATCAGCCCCAGCATTTT.

Worth noting for this clonotype: Without the conserved terminal phenylalanine or tryptophan, this CDR3 likely stems from a read error. The chain uses TRBV11-2 and TRBJ2-1; weak D call: TRBD2 (5 bases). This CDR3 is built from 15 residues. Trimming stripped 5 bases from V and 3 bases from J, with 14 bases between. Germline loops: CDR1 SGHAT, CDR2 FQNNGV. CDR3 loop: CASSPSVTIYNEQFL. CDR3 bases: TGTGCCAGCAGCCCTTCCGTGACTATCTACAATGAGCAGTTCCTC.

This chain links TRBV20-1 with TRBJ2-5; no reliable D call. This CDR3 is built from 13 residues. Germline V gives CDR1 DFQATT, CDR2 SNEGSKA (reference sequence). V dropped 6 bases and J dropped 5 bases, with 16 bases sitting between them. As DNA, the CDR3 is TGCAGTGCCGAAGTAGCAGCGCACGAGACCCAGTACTTC. This codes for CSAEVAAHETQYF.

The chain couples TRBV4-1 to TRBJ2-1; tentative D call: TRBD2 (6 bases). Trimming left V 6 bases short and J 11 bases short, with 23 bases between. The germline CDR1 and CDR2 sequences are MGHRA and YSYEKL. The CDR3 loop spans 15 amino acids. CDR3 protein: CASSRGQAGLPKQFF. CDR3 bases: TGCGCCAGCAGTCGAGGACAAGCGGGCCTTCCCAAGCAGTTCTTC.

The rearrangement joins TRBV24-1 to TRBJ2-2, with 10 nucleotides matching TRBD1. Germline V gene data show CDR1 as KGHDR and CDR2 as SFDVKD. The CDR3 is made up of 13 amino acids. The trim removed 9 bases at V and 6 bases at J, leaving 3 bases unmatched. CDR3 loop: CATGTGVAGELFF. CDR3 sequence (DNA): TGTGCCACCGGGACAGGGGTTGCCGGGGAGCTGTTTTTT.

A note on this clonotype: A junction boundary mismatches the germline segment, possibly from a read error. The chain links TRBV11-2 to TRBJ2-7; maybe TRBD1 (6 bases). The CDR3 sequence is 15 residues long. Germline V lookup: CDR1 SGHAT, CDR2 FQNNGV. CDR3: CTSSLEGDGSYEQYF. Here the CDR3 DNA reads TGTACCAGCAGTTTAGAGGGGGACGGCTCCTACGAGCAATACTTC.